This record concerns one TCR beta chain sequence. This clone qualifies as hyperexpanded (1% or more). No per-base quality is available; no much larger clone lies one base away. This sample was included in a study of blood T cell repertoires in acute mononucleosis (dated by TCRdb to 2018 to 2021). Regarding the research as a whole: Convalescent samples, which represented the memory response, were taken 5 to 8 months after the acute presentation. A mean blood EBV load of 3.8 log10 genome copies per million B cells was observed during acute infection, and a mean blood EBV load of 2.5 to 3 was observed at convalescence.

For TCR profiling, total RNA from no fewer than 10,000 sorted tetramer+ CD8 T cells was reverse transcribed into cDNA. PCR amplification of CDR3 regions used primers annealing to V and J regions and added unique molecular identifiers so that templates could be tracked. Profiling of the TCRalpha and TCRbeta chains was done on the immunoSEQ platform, including the sequencing and error-correction standards of that platform. In the original analysis: Clonal copy numbers were corrected for sequencing and PCR errors, and IMGT conventions were followed to define CDR3s. Only productive rearrangements were analyzed, using immunoSEQ Analyzer versions 2.0 and 3.0, with gene-pairing frequencies processed further in Microsoft Excel. Circos plots were used to visualize V-J pairings, and MEME plus a custom motifSearch program were used to find CDR3 motifs. The OLGA algorithm was used to calculate the probability of generation of TCR sequences. Clonotypes found at both visits were termed persistent, clonotypes found only in the acute phase were termed nonpersistent, and clonotypes found only at convalescence were termed de novo. A public TCR was defined as an amino acid clonotype used by more than one donor. Imported from immuneACCESS, the table was reduced by TCRdb to in-frame sequences with V and J called. These copies leave out some clones; in studies compared against another copy, an unresolved V gene accounts for under half, and the cause of the remainder is not known. V and J calls and clone size come straight from that table; D and trimming were deduced from the DNA. The sample yields about 1,800 clones; 20% to 25% were counted once. The top ten hold 27% of the sample.

What the time point label conveys for this sample: convalescence about 6 months (5-8 months) after acute presentation (visit 7). Over the course of primary infection, this study followed CD8 T cell responses against two immunodominant EBV epitopes, BRLF1 109 (YVL-BR) and BMLF1 280 (GLC-BM). A positive serum heterophile antibody test and EBV viral capsid antigen-specific IgM indicated primary EBV infection. Magnetic positive selection (MACS) was first used to enrich total CD8 T cells from PBMCs. Live CD3+ CD8+ tetramer+ cells were sorted on a FACSAria III to over 90% purity. A PE-conjugated tetramer loaded with the BRLF1 109-117 peptide was used for cell sorting. TCR repertoires of EBV epitope-specific CD8 T cells were deep-sequenced directly ex vivo after tetramer sorting, at acute infection and at convalescence. Donors were three people aged roughly 18 to 30 with clinical acute infectious mononucleosis and laboratory evidence of primary EBV infection. Heparinized peripheral blood was drawn at clinical presentation with mononucleosis symptoms and was drawn again about 6 months later. Ficoll-Paque density gradient centrifugation was used to isolate PBMCs.

Overall study outcomes, separate from this receptor: With only a few donors in the cohort, group averages were based on very few individuals. Although only approximately 8.4% of unique acute clonotypes carried over into convalescence, these persisting clonotypes made up most of the response, and the remainder were seemingly replaced by new, diverse de novo clonotypes. For BRLF1 (YVL-BR), a dominant role in TCR repertoire selection was played by TCRalpha CDR3 motifs, whereas only a minimal role was played by TCRbeta. Because only a fraction of each donor's blood was analyzed, sampling error might partly account for the low clonotype overlap between the acute and convalescent samples.

Reading the germline V gene gives CDR1 SGHDN and CDR2 FVKESK. V loses 4 bases, J loses 0 bases, and the germline ends lie 13 bases apart. The CDR3 runs 15 residues from the cysteine to the phenylalanine. Of the read, only the CDR3 DNA is kept; its 45 bases are in frame from base 1. This material consisted of EBV YVL epitope tetramer+ CD8+ T cells sorted from PBMCs, taken during convalescence from infectious mononucleosis. This sample's cell subset or site label indicates: CD8 T cells binding a tetramer with EBV BRLF1 109-117 peptide (YVL-BR). This sequence originates from a woman younger than 35 with infectious mononucleosis caused by EBV. The rearranged segments are TRBV14 and TRBJ2-7, with a tentative D gene TRBD2 over 5 matching bases. The DNA sequence is as follows: TGTGCCAGCAGCCCCATCAGAGGGTCCTCCTACGAGCAGTACTTC. Its protein reads: CASSPIRGSSYEQYF.